This T cell receptor beta chain was documented in a study of OX40 agonist ivuxolimab in advanced cancers. Study information: The mean age was approximately 60 years, ranging from 23 to 79, with 65% to 85% of participants male. Among those treated, three patients had partial responses, one with hepatocellular carcinoma and two with cutaneous melanoma.

To note about this clone: Its cognate antigen is unknown.

Between the trimmed V and J ends, which lost 0 bases and 8 bases, there was a span of 14 bases. CDR1 is SGHRS and CDR2 is YFSETQ in the germline V gene. The CDR3 is made up of 14 amino acids. Broader study findings: Clonal expansion among partial responders at 0.1-3.0 mg/kg ranked near the lowest.

Data came from immunoSEQ multiplex PCR; TCRdb stores just in-frame clones and leaves some out. The table lists under 70,000 clones, about nine tenths of them singletons, with roughly 8.2% in the top ten. This clonotype was obtained from an adult with an advanced solid tumor such as melanoma, head and neck, liver or kidney cancer. This specimen consisted of CD4+ or CD8+ T cells sorted from blood, obtained in a trial of the OX40 agonist ivuxolimab. The chain couples TRBV5-1 to TRBJ1-2; D not certain. The chain's CDR3 is CASSLGGSSEGYTF. The CDR3, as DNA: TGCGCCAGCAGCTTGGGAGGCAGCTCCGAAGGCTACACCTTC.